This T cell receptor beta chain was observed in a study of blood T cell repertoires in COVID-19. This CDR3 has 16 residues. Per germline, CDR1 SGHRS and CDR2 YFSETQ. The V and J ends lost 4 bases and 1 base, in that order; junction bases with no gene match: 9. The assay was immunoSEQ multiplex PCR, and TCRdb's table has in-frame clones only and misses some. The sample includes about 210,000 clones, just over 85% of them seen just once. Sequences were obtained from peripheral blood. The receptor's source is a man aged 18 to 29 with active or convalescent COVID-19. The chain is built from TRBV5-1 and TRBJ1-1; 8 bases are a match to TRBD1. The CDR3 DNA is TGCGCCAGCAGCCACCGGGACAGGAGCCCGAACACTGAAGCTTTCTTT. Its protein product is CASSHRDRSPNTEAFF.